This TCR beta chain comes out of a study of blood T cell repertoires in COVID-19. Overall study: The United States, Italy and Spain provided the acute and convalescent COVID-19 samples.

With 8 bases clipped from V and 9 bases from J, the junction kept 6 bases outside the gene matches. Germline lookup yields CDR1 WNHNN and CDR2 SYGVQD (reference sequence). The CDR3 has 13 amino acids. Here immunoSEQ multiplex PCR was the method, and the copy in TCRdb shows in-frame clones only, minus some. This sample has hundreds of thousands of clones; over 75% occur once, and the top ten carry 1.1%. Individuals drawn from under 30 US areas were about 18 to 100 years old. This TCR was sampled from a man aged 25-45 years who had recovered from COVID-19. The sample consisted of PBMCs or T cells enriched from blood (not recorded which). The chain employs TRBV10-1 and TRBJ2-2, with 10 bases that match TRBD1. The CDR3 DNA is TGCGCCAGCGCCGGGACAGGGGATAGGGAGCTGTTTTTT. Protein product: CASAGTGDRELFF.